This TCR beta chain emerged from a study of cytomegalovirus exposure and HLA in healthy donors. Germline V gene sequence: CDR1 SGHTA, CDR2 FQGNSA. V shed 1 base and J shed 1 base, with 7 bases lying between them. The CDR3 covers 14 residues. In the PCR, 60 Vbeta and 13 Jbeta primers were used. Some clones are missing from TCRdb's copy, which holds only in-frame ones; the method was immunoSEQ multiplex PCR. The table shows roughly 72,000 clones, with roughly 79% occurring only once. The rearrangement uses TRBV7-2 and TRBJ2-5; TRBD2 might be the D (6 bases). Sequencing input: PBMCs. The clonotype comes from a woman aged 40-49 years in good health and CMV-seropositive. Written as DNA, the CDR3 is TGTGCCAGCAGCTTAGTGGGGGGCCAAGAGACCCAGTACTTC. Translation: CASSLVGGQETQYF. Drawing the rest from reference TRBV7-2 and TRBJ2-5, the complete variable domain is GAGVSQSPSNKVTEKGKDVELRCDPISGHTALYWYRQSLGQGLEFLIYFQGNSAPDKSGLPSDRFSAERTGGSVSTLTIQRTQQEDSAVYLCASSLVGGQETQYFGPGTRLLVL.